The 2 T cell receptor beta chains reported below all come from one sample, sequenced in a study of vaccination and CD4 T cells after COVID-19. This sample's treatment: roughly 10-day PBMC culture with coronavirus spike peptide pools or control peptides (ViraFEST assay). Their cognate antigens are unknown. The Oncomine TCR Beta short-read assay was applied to DNA of cultured CD4+ T cells. TCRdb processed the PCR reads anew with MiXCR; each CDR3 protein has one entry. This table holds fewer than 15,000 distinct CDR3 sequences, approximately 74% found once. The material sequenced was CD4+ T cells from blood, cultured in vitro. The receptors were sampled from a human donor who had recovered from COVID-19.

The rearrangement links TRBV2 to TRBJ1-1; D remains unclear. Trimming cost V 4 bases and J 0 bases, with 9 bases left between them. This CDR3 contains 14 residues. Germline V gene lookup returns CDR1 SNHLY and CDR2 FYNNEI. The CDR3 DNA reads TGTGCCAGCAGTGTATTGTTGCTGAACACTGAAGCTTTCTTT. This encodes CASSVLLLNTEAFF.

The chain couples TRBV7-3 to TRBJ2-1; possibly TRBD2 for D (5 bases). V gave up 1 base and J gave up 4 bases, with 11 bases separating them. The CDR3 sequence is 15 residues long. CDR1 and CDR2 (germline): SGHTA, FQGTGA. CDR3 sequence: CASSLNPLDYNEQFF. CDR3 bases: TGTGCCAGCAGCTTAAACCCACTAGATTACAATGAGCAGTTCTTC.